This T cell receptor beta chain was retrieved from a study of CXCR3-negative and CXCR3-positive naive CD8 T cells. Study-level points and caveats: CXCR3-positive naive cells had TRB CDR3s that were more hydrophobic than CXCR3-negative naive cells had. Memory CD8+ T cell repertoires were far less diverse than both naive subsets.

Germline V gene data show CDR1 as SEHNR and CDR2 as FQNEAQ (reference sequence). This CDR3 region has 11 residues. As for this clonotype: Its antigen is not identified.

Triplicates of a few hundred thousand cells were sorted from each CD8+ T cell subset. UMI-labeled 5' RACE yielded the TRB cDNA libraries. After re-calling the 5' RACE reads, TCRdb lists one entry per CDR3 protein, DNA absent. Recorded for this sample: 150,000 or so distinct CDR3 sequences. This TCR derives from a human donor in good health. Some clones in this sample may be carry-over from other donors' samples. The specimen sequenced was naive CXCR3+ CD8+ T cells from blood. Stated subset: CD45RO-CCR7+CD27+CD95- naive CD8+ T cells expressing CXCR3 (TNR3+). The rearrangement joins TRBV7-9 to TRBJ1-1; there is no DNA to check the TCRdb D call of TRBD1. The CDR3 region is CASSPGREAFF.